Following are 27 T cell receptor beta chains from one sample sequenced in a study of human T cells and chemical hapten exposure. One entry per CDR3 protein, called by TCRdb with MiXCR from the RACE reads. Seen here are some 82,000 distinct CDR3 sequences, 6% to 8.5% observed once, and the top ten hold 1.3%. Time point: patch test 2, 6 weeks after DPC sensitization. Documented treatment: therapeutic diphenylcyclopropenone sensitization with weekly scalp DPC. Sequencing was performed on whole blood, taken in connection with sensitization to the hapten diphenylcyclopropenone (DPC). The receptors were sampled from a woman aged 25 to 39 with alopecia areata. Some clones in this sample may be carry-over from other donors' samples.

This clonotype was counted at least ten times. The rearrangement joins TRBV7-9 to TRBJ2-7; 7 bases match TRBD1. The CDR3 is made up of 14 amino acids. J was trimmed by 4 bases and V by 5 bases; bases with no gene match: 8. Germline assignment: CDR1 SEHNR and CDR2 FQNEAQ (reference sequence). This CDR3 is CASSPEQGWYEQYF. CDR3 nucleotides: TGTGCCAGCAGCCCTGAACAGGGGTGGTACGAGCAGTACTTC.

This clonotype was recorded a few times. The CDR3 loop is CASSPWDPPRDTQYF. The CDR3 DNA is TGTGCCAGCAGCCCCTGGGACCCGCCCCGGGATACGCAGTATTTT. V and J are TRBV7-8 and TRBJ2-3; perhaps D is TRBD1 or TRBD2 (5 bases each). Trimming shortened V by 5 bases and J by 6 bases, and 18 bases separated the two germline ends. The CDR3 runs to 15 residues. Germline V gene data show CDR1 as SGHVS and CDR2 as FQNEAQ.

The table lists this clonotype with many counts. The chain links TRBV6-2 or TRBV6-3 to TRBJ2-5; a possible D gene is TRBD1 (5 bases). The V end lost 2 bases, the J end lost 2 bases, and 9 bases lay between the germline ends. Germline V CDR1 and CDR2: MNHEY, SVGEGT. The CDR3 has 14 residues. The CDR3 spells CASSYRTLQETQYF. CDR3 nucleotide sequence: TGTGCCAGCAGTTACAGGACACTGCAAGAGACCCAGTACTTC.

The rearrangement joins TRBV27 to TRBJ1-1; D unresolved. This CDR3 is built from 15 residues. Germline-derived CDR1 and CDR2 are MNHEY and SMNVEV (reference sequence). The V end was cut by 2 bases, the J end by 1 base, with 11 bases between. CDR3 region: CASSLRQATNTEAFF. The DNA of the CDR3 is TGTGCCAGCAGTTTAAGGCAGGCGACGAACACTGAAGCTTTCTTT.

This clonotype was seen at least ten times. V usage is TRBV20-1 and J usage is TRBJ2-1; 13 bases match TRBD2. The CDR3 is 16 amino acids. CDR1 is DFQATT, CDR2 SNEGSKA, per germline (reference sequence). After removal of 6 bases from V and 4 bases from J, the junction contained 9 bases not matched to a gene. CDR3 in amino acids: CSALAGGPGTYNEQFF. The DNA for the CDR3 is TGCAGTGCACTAGCGGGGGGGCCCGGAACATACAATGAGCAGTTCTTC.

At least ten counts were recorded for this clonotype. The CDR3 DNA is TGTGCCAGCAGCCAAGATATAGGAAACACCATATATTTT. Translation gives CASSQDIGNTIYF. The rearrangement links TRBV3-1 to TRBJ1-3; D is uncertain. The CDR3 runs 13 residues. Germline CDR1 and CDR2: LGHDT and YNNKEL (reference sequence). The V gene lost 0 bases and the J gene lost 4 bases, with 4 bases spanning the gap.

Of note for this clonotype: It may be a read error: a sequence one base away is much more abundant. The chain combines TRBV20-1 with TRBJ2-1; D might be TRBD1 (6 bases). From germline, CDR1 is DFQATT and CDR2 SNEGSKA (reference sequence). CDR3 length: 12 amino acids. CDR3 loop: CSARVRGNELFF. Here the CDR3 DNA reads TGCAGTGCTAGAGTCAGGGGCAATGAGCTGTTCTTC.

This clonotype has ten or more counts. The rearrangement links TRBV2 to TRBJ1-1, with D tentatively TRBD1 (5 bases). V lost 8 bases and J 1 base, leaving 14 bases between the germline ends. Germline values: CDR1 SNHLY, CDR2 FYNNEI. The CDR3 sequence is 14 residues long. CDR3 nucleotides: TGTGCCAGCTCCCTGGGGGAGGGGAACACTGAAGCTTTCTTT. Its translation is CASSLGEGNTEAFF.

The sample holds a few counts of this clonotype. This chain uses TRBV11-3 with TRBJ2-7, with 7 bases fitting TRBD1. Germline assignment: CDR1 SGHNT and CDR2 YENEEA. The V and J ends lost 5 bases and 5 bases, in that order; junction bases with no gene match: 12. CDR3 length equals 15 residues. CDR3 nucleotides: TGTGCCAGCAGCAACTCAGACAGGGATAACGACGAGCAGTACTTC. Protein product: CASSNSDRDNDEQYF.

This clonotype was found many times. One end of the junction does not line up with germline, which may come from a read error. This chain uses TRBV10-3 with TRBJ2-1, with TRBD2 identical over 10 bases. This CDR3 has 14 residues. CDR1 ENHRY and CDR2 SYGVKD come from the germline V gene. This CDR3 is CAINRASGGAPNVF. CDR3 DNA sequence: TGTGCCATCAATAGAGCCAGCGGGGGGGCCCCGAACGTCTTC.

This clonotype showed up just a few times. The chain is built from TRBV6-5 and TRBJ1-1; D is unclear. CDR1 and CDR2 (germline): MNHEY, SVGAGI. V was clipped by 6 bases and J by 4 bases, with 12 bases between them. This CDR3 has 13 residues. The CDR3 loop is CASRPQVRTEAFF. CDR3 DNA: TGTGCCAGCAGGCCTCAGGTTCGCACTGAAGCTTTCTTT.

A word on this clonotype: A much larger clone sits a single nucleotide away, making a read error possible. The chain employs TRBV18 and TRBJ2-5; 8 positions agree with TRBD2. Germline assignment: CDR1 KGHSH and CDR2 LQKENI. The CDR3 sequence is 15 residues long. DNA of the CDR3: TGTACCAGCTCACCTATCGGGGGGGCCCAAGAGACCCAGTACTTC. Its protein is CTSSPIGGAQETQYF. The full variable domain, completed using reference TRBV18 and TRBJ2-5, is NAGVMQNPRHLVRRRGQEARLRCSPMKGHSHVYWYRQLPEEGLKFMVYLQKENIIDESGMPKERFSAEFPKEGPSILRIQQVVRGDSAAYFCTSSPIGGAQETQYFGPGTRLLVL.

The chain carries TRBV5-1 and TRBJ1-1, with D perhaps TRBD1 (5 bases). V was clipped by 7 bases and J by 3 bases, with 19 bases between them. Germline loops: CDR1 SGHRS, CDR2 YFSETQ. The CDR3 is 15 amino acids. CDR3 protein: CASRRLGSGDTEAFF. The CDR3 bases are TGCGCCAGCCGTCGTCTAGGGTCGGGGGACACTGAAGCTTTCTTT.

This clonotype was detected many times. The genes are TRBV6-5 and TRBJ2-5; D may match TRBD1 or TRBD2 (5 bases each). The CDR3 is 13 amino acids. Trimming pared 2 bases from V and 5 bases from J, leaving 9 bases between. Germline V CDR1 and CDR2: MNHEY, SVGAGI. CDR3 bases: TGTGCCAGCAGTTACGGTGAGGGGGAGACCCAGTACTTC. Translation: CASSYGEGETQYF.

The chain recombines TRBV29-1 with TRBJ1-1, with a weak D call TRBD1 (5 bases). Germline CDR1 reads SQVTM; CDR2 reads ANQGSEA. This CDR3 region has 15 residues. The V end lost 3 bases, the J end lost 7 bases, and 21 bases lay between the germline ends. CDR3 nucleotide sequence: TGCAGCGTTGAGAGAGGCTACCGGGACGGATATGAAGCTTTCTTT. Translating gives CSVERGYRDGYEAFF.

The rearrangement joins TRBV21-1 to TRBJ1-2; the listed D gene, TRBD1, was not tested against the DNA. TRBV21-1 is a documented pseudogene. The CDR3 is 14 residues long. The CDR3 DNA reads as TGTGCCAGCAGCCCAGTTGACAGGGACTATGGCTACACCTTC. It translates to CASSPVDRDYGYTF.

DNA of the CDR3: TGTGCCACCAGTGATTTGCCAGGGAGAGAAGCTTTCTTT. It translates to CATSDLPGREAFF. This chain links TRBV24-1 with TRBJ1-1; TRBD1 is a possible D gene (5 bases). Trimming removed 0 bases from V and 8 bases from J, with 9 bases in between. Germline CDR1 is KGHDR and CDR2 is SFDVKD. This CDR3 is 13 amino acids long.

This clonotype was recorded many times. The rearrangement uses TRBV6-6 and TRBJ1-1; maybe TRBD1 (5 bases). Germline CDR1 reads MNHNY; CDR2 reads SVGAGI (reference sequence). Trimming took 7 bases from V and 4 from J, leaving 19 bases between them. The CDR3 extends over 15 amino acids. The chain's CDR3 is CASTPRGGVGTEAFF. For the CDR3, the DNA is TGTGCCAGCACCCCTCGGGGGGGGGTCGGCACTGAAGCTTTCTTT.

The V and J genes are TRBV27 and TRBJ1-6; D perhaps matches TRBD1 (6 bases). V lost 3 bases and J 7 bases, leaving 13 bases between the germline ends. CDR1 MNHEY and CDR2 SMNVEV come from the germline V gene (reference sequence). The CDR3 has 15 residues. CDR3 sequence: CASSFSGTPNSPLHF. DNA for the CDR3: TGTGCCAGCAGTTTTTCCGGGACACCAAATTCACCCCTCCACTTT.

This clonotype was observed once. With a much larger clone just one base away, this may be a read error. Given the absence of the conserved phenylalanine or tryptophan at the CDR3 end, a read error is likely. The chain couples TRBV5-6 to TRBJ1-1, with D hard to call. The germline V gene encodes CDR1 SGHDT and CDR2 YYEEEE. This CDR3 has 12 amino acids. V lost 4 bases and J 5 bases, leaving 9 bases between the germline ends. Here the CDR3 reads CASSIRWTEAFL. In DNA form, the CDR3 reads TGTGCCAGCAGCATCAGGTGGACTGAAGCTTTCTTA.

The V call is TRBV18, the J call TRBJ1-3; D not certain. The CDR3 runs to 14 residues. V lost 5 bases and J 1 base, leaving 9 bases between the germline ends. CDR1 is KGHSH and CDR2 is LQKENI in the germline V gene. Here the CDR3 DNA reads TGTGCCAGCTCAACGCGTAATTCTGGAAACACCATATATTTT. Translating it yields CASSTRNSGNTIYF.

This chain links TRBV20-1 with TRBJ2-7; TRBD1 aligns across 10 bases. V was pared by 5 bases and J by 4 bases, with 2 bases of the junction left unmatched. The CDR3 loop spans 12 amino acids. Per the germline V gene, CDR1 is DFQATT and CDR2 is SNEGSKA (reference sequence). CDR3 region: CSAQDRGYEQYF. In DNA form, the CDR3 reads TGCAGTGCTCAGGACAGGGGGTACGAGCAGTACTTC.

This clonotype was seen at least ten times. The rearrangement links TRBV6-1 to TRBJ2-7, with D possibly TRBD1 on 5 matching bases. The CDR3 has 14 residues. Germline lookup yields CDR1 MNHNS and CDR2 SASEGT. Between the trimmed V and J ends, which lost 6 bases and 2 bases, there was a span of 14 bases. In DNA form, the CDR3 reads TGTGCCAGCAGCCATCTAACAGGTACCTACGAGCAGTACTTC. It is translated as CASSHLTGTYEQYF.

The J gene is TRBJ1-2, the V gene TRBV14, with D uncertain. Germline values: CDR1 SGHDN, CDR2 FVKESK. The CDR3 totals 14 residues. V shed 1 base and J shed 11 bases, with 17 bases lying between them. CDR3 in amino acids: CASSQALDFLQYTF. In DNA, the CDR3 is TGTGCCAGCAGCCAAGCCCTGGACTTCCTGCAATACACCTTC.

CDR3 in amino acids: CSVKTDSGGAFF. The CDR3 DNA reads as TGCAGCGTTAAGACGGACTCCGGAGGAGCTTTCTTT. The rearrangement links TRBV29-1 to TRBJ1-1; D remains unclear. This CDR3 spans 12 amino acids. Trimming took off 5 bases at V and 10 bases at J, with 17 bases between the two ends. CDR1 is SQVTM and CDR2 is ANQGSEA in the germline V gene.

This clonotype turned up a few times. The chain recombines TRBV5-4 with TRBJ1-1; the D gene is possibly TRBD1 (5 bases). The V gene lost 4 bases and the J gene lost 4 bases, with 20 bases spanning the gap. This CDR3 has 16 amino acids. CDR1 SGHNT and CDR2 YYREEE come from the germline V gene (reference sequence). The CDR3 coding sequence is TGTGCCAGCAGCGACGAGACCGGGACTCCTACCACTGAAGCTTTCTTT. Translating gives CASSDETGTPTTEAFF.

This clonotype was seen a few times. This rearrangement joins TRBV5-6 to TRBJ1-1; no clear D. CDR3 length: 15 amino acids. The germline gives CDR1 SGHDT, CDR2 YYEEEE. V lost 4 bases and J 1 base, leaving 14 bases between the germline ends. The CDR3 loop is CASSRRLQSNTEAFF. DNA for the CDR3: TGTGCCAGCAGCCGGCGGCTACAGTCGAACACTGAAGCTTTCTTT.